The rows below give T cell receptor beta chains drawn from one sample of a study of CD8 T cells in ankylosing spondylitis. TCRdb used MiXCR to reprocess the 5' RACE reads, holding one entry per CDR3 protein. This sample carries around 100,000 distinct CDR3 sequences, roughly 9% of them seen once, and the ten largest clones take about a third. Material: blood, either unsorted or a sorted T cell fraction (not recorded which). These receptors all stem from a male donor with ankylosing spondylitis. Both conserved end residues are part of each CDR3. The order of the fields is clone size, D gene, V gene, J gene, CDR3 protein, CDR3 DNA. D genes are given only for firm matches. Size values are once, few and many counts, or a class for expanded clones, and some rows have none.

clone_size: many
d_call: -
v_call: TRBV5-6
j_call: TRBJ2-1
cdr3_aa: CASSLAFTGSKNEQFF
cdr3_nt: TGTGCCAGCAGCTTGGCCTTTACCGGGAGTAAAAATGAGCAGTTCTTC

clone_size: few
d_call: -
v_call: TRBV20-1
j_call: TRBJ1-6
cdr3_aa: CSARNDPDRYNSPLHF
cdr3_nt: TGCAGTGCTAGAAATGACCCGGACAGATATAATTCACCCCTCCACTTT

clone_size: many
d_call: -
v_call: TRBV28
j_call: TRBJ1-6
cdr3_aa: CASTPLLRLYNSPLHF
cdr3_nt: TGTGCCAGCACCCCATTGTTGAGACTTTATAATTCACCCCTCCACTTT

clone_size: -
d_call: TRBD1
v_call: TRBV5-1
j_call: TRBJ2-1
cdr3_aa: CASSLATDRGNEQFF
cdr3_nt: TGCGCCAGCAGCTTGGCAACCGACAGGGGCAATGAGCAGTTCTTC

clone_size: -
d_call: -
v_call: TRBV27
j_call: TRBJ2-7
cdr3_aa: CASSLRAGRNYEQYF
cdr3_nt: TGTGCCAGCAGTTTAAGGGCAGGGAGGAACTACGAGCAGTACTTC

clone_size: many
d_call: TRBD2
v_call: TRBV7-8
j_call: TRBJ2-1
cdr3_aa: CASSKGTSGSNEQFF
cdr3_nt: TGTGCCAGCAGTAAAGGGACTAGCGGGAGCAATGAGCAGTTCTTC

clone_size: many
d_call: -
v_call: TRBV7-9
j_call: TRBJ2-1
cdr3_aa: CASSLVSSVNNEQFF
cdr3_nt: TGTGCCAGCAGCTTAGTGTCTAGCGTTAACAATGAGCAGTTCTTC

clone_size: many
d_call: TRBD1
v_call: TRBV6-4
j_call: TRBJ1-2
cdr3_aa: CASSDLGQANGYTF
cdr3_nt: TGTGCCAGCAGTGACCTGGGACAGGCGAATGGCTACACCTTC

clone_size: many
d_call: -
v_call: TRBV5-1
j_call: TRBJ1-1
cdr3_aa: CASSLEGGTEAFF
cdr3_nt: TGCGCCAGCAGCTTGGAAGGGGGAACTGAAGCTTTCTTT

clone_size: many
d_call: -
v_call: TRBV11-2
j_call: TRBJ2-1
cdr3_aa: CASSLDEQFF
cdr3_nt: TGTGCCAGCAGCTTAGATGAGCAGTTCTTC

clone_size: -
d_call: -
v_call: TRBV10-3
j_call: TRBJ2-3
cdr3_aa: CAIKASAGTDTQYF
cdr3_nt: TGTGCCATCAAGGCTAGCGCCGGCACAGATACGCAGTATTTT

clone_size: many
d_call: -
v_call: TRBV20-1
j_call: TRBJ2-7
cdr3_aa: CSADPGGPSFQQYF
cdr3_nt: TGCAGTGCAGACCCCGGAGGGCCCAGTTTCCAGCAGTACTTC

clone_size: -
d_call: -
v_call: TRBV20-1
j_call: TRBJ1-1
cdr3_aa: CSAPEGTEAFF
cdr3_nt: TGCAGTGCTCCCGAGGGAACTGAAGCTTTCTTT

clone_size: many
d_call: -
v_call: TRBV4-2
j_call: TRBJ2-7
cdr3_aa: CASSQDMGYYEQYF
cdr3_nt: TGTGCCAGCAGCCAAGATATGGGGTACTACGAGCAGTACTTC

clone_size: -
d_call: -
v_call: TRBV5-1
j_call: TRBJ2-1
cdr3_aa: CASSLNRVGVVMAVYNEQFF
cdr3_nt: TGCGCCAGCAGCTTGAACAGGGTAGGGGTTGTGATGGCGGTCTACAATGAGCAGTTCTTC

clone_size: -
d_call: -
v_call: TRBV30
j_call: TRBJ1-4
cdr3_aa: CASDGEPNEKLFF
cdr3_nt: TGTGCCTCTGACGGGGAACCTAATGAAAAACTGTTTTTT

clone_size: many
d_call: -
v_call: TRBV9
j_call: TRBJ2-7
cdr3_aa: CASSHGGSAYEQYF
cdr3_nt: TGTGCCAGCAGCCACGGGGGTAGCGCCTACGAGCAGTACTTC

clone_size: few
d_call: TRBD2
v_call: TRBV4-1
j_call: TRBJ2-7
cdr3_aa: CASSKDTSSGSPRYEQYF
cdr3_nt: TGCGCCAGCAGCAAGGACACTTCTAGCGGGAGCCCCCGCTACGAGCAGTACTTC

clone_size: -
d_call: -
v_call: TRBV20-1
j_call: TRBJ2-2
cdr3_aa: CSATGQRNTGELFF
cdr3_nt: TGCAGTGCTACGGGACAAAGAAACACCGGGGAGCTGTTTTTT

clone_size: -
d_call: -
v_call: TRBV29-1
j_call: TRBJ2-1
cdr3_aa: CSVWGGDYNEQFF
cdr3_nt: TGCAGCGTTTGGGGTGGGGATTACAATGAGCAGTTCTTC

clone_size: few
d_call: -
v_call: TRBV7-9
j_call: TRBJ1-1
cdr3_aa: CASSLDTVEAFF
cdr3_nt: TGTGCCAGCAGCTTGGATACTGTGGAAGCTTTCTTT

clone_size: many
d_call: TRBD2
v_call: TRBV20-1
j_call: TRBJ2-3
cdr3_aa: CSARDLERESTDTQYF
cdr3_nt: TGCAGTGCTAGAGATCTCGAGCGGGAGAGCACAGATACGCAGTATTTT

clone_size: -
d_call: TRBD2
v_call: TRBV9
j_call: TRBJ2-3
cdr3_aa: CASSLTSGIADTQYF
cdr3_nt: TGTGCCAGCAGCTTGACTAGCGGGATCGCAGATACGCAGTATTTT

clone_size: many
d_call: TRBD1
v_call: TRBV7-9
j_call: TRBJ1-4
cdr3_aa: CASSSGTGGLDEKLFF
cdr3_nt: TGTGCCAGCAGCTCCGGGACAGGGGGCTTGGATGAAAAACTGTTTTTT

clone_size: few
d_call: TRBD1
v_call: TRBV11-2
j_call: TRBJ2-2
cdr3_aa: CASSLGQTGAGELFF
cdr3_nt: TGTGCCAGCAGCTTAGGGCAAACAGGGGCCGGGGAGCTGTTTTTT

clone_size: many
d_call: -
v_call: TRBV7-2
j_call: TRBJ1-5
cdr3_aa: CASSLGVSNQPQHF
cdr3_nt: TGTGCCAGCAGCTTAGGGGTGAGCAATCAGCCCCAGCATTTT

clone_size: few
d_call: -
v_call: TRBV7-9
j_call: TRBJ1-2
cdr3_aa: CASSFGASPRGYTF
cdr3_nt: TGTGCCAGCAGCTTCGGGGCTTCCCCTCGGGGCTACACCTTC

clone_size: -
d_call: -
v_call: TRBV4-1
j_call: TRBJ2-1
cdr3_aa: CASSQRYLAETYNEQFF
cdr3_nt: TGCGCCAGCAGCCAAAGATATTTAGCGGAAACCTACAATGAGCAGTTCTTC

clone_size: few
d_call: -
v_call: TRBV30
j_call: TRBJ1-6
cdr3_aa: CAWSVGRAPLHF
cdr3_nt: TGTGCCTGGAGTGTAGGCAGGGCACCCCTCCACTTT

clone_size: few
d_call: -
v_call: TRBV12-5
j_call: TRBJ2-1
cdr3_aa: CASGPPGAGNYNEQFF
cdr3_nt: TGTGCTAGTGGCCCCCCGGGGGCAGGGAACTACAATGAGCAGTTCTTC

clone_size: few
d_call: -
v_call: TRBV5-6
j_call: TRBJ2-5
cdr3_aa: CASSPLQIQETQYF
cdr3_nt: TGTGCCAGCAGCCCCCTGCAAATCCAAGAGACCCAGTACTTC

clone_size: few
d_call: -
v_call: TRBV27
j_call: TRBJ2-7
cdr3_aa: CASSLSGGGYEQYF
cdr3_nt: TGTGCCAGCAGTTTGTCCGGGGGCGGCTACGAGCAGTACTTC

clone_size: -
d_call: -
v_call: TRBV19
j_call: TRBJ2-7
cdr3_aa: CASKEGNSYEQYF
cdr3_nt: TGTGCCAGTAAGGAAGGGAACTCCTACGAGCAGTACTTC

clone_size: many
d_call: -
v_call: TRBV4-1
j_call: TRBJ2-5
cdr3_aa: CASSSGKETQYF
cdr3_nt: TGCGCCAGCAGCTCGGGCAAGGAGACCCAGTACTTC

clone_size: few
d_call: -
v_call: TRBV20-1
j_call: TRBJ1-1
cdr3_aa: CSARDPPGAEAFF
cdr3_nt: TGCAGTGCTAGAGATCCCCCGGGGGCTGAAGCTTTCTTT

clone_size: many
d_call: TRBD2
v_call: TRBV3-1
j_call: TRBJ2-7
cdr3_aa: CASSPFRAGVPYEQYF
cdr3_nt: TGTGCCAGCAGCCCCTTTCGAGCGGGAGTACCCTACGAGCAGTACTTC

clone_size: -
d_call: -
v_call: TRBV7-9
j_call: TRBJ2-5
cdr3_aa: CASSFPMQETQYF
cdr3_nt: TGTGCCAGCAGCTTCCCCATGCAAGAGACCCAGTACTTC

clone_size: -
d_call: TRBD1
v_call: TRBV27
j_call: TRBJ2-1
cdr3_aa: CASSLSRTGRNEQFF
cdr3_nt: TGTGCCAGCAGTTTATCAAGGACAGGGAGGAATGAGCAGTTCTTC

clone_size: -
d_call: TRBD1
v_call: TRBV5-1
j_call: TRBJ1-1
cdr3_aa: CASSFGGQGASEAFF
cdr3_nt: TGCGCCAGCAGCTTCGGCGGACAGGGGGCTTCTGAAGCTTTCTTT

clone_size: -
d_call: -
v_call: TRBV7-8
j_call: TRBJ2-1
cdr3_aa: CASSSLVAEGAYNEQFF
cdr3_nt: TGTGCCAGCAGCTCCTTAGTCGCGGAGGGCGCCTACAATGAGCAGTTCTTC